Shown below are 9 T cell receptor beta chains from a single sample sequenced in a study of blood T cells in healthy people across ages (dated by TCRdb to 2015 to 2017). The protocol used for the library was 5' RACE. Instrument used: Illumina HiSeq 2500. A second about 7 to 12 cycle PCR used a sample-barcoded 5' primer and a J-beta primer mix. Using fastp at Q25 and MiXCR, TCRdb reprocessed the public reads and kept productive beta chains. Every CDR3 protein is listed once, alongside the most common genes and DNA of its rows. The sample data list 800,000 or so distinct CDR3 sequences, and 46% of these were observed just once. The ten largest clones add up to 15% to 20% of the sample. Material for sequencing was blood. These receptors originate from a man at least 80 years old in good health.

There are a few counts of this clonotype. The chain joins TRBV10-2 to TRBJ2-1, with D perhaps TRBD2 (6 bases). V was trimmed by 2 bases and J by 4 bases, leaving 21 bases between them. The CDR3 spans 18 residues. The germline V gene has CDR1 WSHSY and CDR2 SAAADI. In DNA, the CDR3 is TGCGCCAGCAGTGAGGCGCTAGCGCGAGCGGCTTTTTACAATGAGCAGTTCTTC. This translates into CASSEALARAAFYNEQFF.

The chain links TRBV18 to TRBJ2-7, with D maybe TRBD1 (5 bases). Germline CDR1 is KGHSH and CDR2 is LQKENI. Trimming cost V 3 bases and J 2 bases, with 14 bases left between them. This CDR3 has 15 residues. The CDR3 sequence is CASSPPSTVPYEQYF. The CDR3 DNA is TGTGCCAGCTCACCTCCTTCGACAGTTCCCTACGAGCAGTACTTC.

V is TRBV5-1 and J is TRBJ2-3; maybe TRBD1 (5 bases). This CDR3 has 14 residues. Trimming cost V 2 bases and J 4 bases, with 11 bases left between them. Germline V gene sequence: CDR1 SGHRS, CDR2 YFSETQ. The CDR3 region has the DNA TGCGCCAGCAGCTTTAAGGGGTACGCAGATACGCAGTATTTT. It is translated as CASSFKGYADTQYF.

This chain's CDR3 is CASLGGLPYEQYF. CDR3 DNA: TGTGCCAGCTTAGGGGGCCTCCCCTACGAGCAGTACTTC. The chain links TRBV27 to TRBJ2-7; TRBD1 aligns across 7 bases. Germline V gene sequence: CDR1 MNHEY, CDR2 SMNVEV (reference sequence). Unmatched junction bases numbered 6, after V lost 8 bases and J lost 2 bases. The CDR3 has 13 residues.

This clonotype was seen only a few times. This may stem from a read error, because a much larger clone lies one nucleotide away. V usage is TRBV20-1 and J usage is TRBJ2-1; 7 bases map to TRBD2. Germline V gene lookup returns CDR1 DFQATT and CDR2 SNEGSKA (reference sequence). This CDR3 spans 15 amino acids. With 0 bases clipped from V and 3 bases from J, the junction kept 5 bases outside the gene matches. The CDR3 here is CSARDRASGYNEQFF. The CDR3 nucleotides read TGCAGTGCTAGAGATCGGGCTAGCGGCTACAATGAGCAGTTCTTC.

The genes are TRBV29-1 and TRBJ2-3, with D unresolved. The CDR3 loop spans 14 amino acids. V was shortened by 8 bases and J by 0 bases, with 15 bases between the two germline ends. Germline V CDR1 and CDR2: SQVTM, ANQGSEA. For the CDR3, the DNA is TGCAGCCTGCGGCGAAGGGCTAGCACAGATACGCAGTATTTT. Translating gives CSLRRRASTDTQYF.

This chain uses TRBV4-3 with TRBJ2-3; D call uncertain. Germline lookup yields CDR1 LGHNA and CDR2 YSLEER. Trimming cost V 3 bases and J 0 bases, with 10 bases left between them. This CDR3 is built from 15 residues. The DNA of the CDR3 is TGCGCCAGCAGCCAGTGGTACGCTAGCACAGATACGCAGTATTTT. Its translation: CASSQWYASTDTQYF.

V and J are TRBV27 and TRBJ2-3; D unresolved. V dropped 5 bases and J dropped 0 bases, with 12 bases sitting between them. The CDR3 is 15 residues long. CDR1 and CDR2 (germline): MNHEY, SMNVEV (reference sequence). The DNA for the CDR3 is TGTGCCAGCAGTCAGACGTTTACTAGCACAGATACGCAGTATTTT. Translated, it gives CASSQTFTSTDTQYF.

The CDR3 DNA reads TGCGCCAGCAGCCTCTTAGGGGAGGGCACTGAAGCTTTCTTT. Its protein product is CASSLLGEGTEAFF. V is TRBV5-1 and J is TRBJ1-1, with a possible D match to TRBD1 (5 bases). CDR1 is SGHRS and CDR2 is YFSETQ in the germline V gene. The V and J ends lost 4 bases and 4 bases respectively, with 14 bases between them. The CDR3 is made up of 14 amino acids.